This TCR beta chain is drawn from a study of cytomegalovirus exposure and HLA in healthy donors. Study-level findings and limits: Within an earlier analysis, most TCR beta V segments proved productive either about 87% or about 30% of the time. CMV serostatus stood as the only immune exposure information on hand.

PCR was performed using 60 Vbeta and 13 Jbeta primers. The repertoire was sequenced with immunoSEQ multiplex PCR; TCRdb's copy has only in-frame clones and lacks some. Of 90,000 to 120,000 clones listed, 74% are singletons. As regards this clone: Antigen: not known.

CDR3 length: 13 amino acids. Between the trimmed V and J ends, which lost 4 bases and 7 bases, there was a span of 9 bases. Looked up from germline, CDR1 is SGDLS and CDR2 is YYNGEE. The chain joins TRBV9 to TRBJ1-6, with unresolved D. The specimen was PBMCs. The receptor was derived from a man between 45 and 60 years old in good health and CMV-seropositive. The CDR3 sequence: CASSTSGNSPLHF. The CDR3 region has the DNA TGTGCCAGCAGCACCTCCGGGAATTCACCCCTCCACTTT.